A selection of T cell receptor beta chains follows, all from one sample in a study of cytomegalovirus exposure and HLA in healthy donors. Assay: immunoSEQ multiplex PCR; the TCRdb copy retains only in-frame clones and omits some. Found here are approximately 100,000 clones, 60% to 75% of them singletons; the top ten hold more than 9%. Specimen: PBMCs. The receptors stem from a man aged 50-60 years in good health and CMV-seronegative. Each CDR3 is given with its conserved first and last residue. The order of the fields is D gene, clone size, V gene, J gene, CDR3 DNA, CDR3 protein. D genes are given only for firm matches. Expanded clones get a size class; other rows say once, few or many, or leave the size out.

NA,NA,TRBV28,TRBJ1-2,TGTGCCAGCAGTTCACTGGGCAACAACTATGGCTACACCTTC,CASSSLGNNYGYTF
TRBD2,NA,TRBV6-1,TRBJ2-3,TGTGCCAGCTGTCCCGGGACTAGAGGTACAGATACGCAGTATTTT,CASCPGTRGTDTQYF
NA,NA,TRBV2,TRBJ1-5,TGTGCCAGCAGTGTCGTCAATCAGCCCCAGCATTTT,CASSVVNQPQHF
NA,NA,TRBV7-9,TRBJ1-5,TGTGCCAGCAGCTCGAGAGCAGGGGAACAGCCCCAGCATTTT,CASSSRAGEQPQHF
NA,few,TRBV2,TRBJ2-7,TGTGCCAGCTGGGGCAGCGCAACCTACGAGCAGTACTTC,CASWGSATYEQYF
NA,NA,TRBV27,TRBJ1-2,NA,CASSTSTGAYGYTF
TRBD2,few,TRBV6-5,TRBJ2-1,TGTGCCAGCAGTTGGGGACTAGCGGGGGAGAATGAGCAGTTCTTC,CASSWGLAGENEQFF
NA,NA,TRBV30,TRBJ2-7,TGTGCCTGGAGGGTCCTTGACAGCCCCTACGAGCAGTACTTC,CAWRVLDSPYEQYF
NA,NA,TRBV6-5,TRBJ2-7,TGTGCCAGCAAAGTAGCGGATCACTACGAGCAGTACTTC,CASKVADHYEQYF
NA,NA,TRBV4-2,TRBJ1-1,TGTGCCAGCAGCTTTCGACAGGCACCCATGAACACTGAAGCTTTCTTT,CASSFRQAPMNTEAFF
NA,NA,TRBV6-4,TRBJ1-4,TGTGCCAGCAGTGAACTTCCCGGTGAAAAACTGTTTTTT,CASSELPGEKLFF
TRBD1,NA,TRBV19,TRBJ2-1,TGTGCCAGTAGTGTTAAAGGACAGGGGATCGATGAGCAGTTCTTC,CASSVKGQGIDEQFF
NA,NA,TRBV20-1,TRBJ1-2,TGCAGTGCTAGGGGCAGAAGGGGCTACACCTTC,CSARGRRGYTF
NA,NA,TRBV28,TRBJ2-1,TGTGCCAGCAGTGCGCGGGGAAGCTCCTACAATGAGCAGTTCTTC,CASSARGSSYNEQFF
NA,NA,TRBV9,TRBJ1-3,TGTGCCAGCAGCGTAGCTACGACACCTGGAAACACCATATATTTT,CASSVATTPGNTIYF
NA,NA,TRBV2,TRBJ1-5,TGTGCCAGCAGTGAGTGGGTCGGGAGCCAGCCCCAGCATTTT,CASSEWVGSQPQHF
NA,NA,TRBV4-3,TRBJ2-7,TGCGCCAGCAGCCTCAGCCTTCAGGGCCTGACCTCCATCTACGAGCAGTACTTC,CASSLSLQGLTSIYEQYF
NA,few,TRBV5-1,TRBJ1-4,TGCGCCAGCAGCTCCCTGGCCCCGGGGGATGAAAAACTGTTTTTT,CASSSLAPGDEKLFF
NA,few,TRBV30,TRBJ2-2,TGTGCCTGGAACTCCTATCCGAACACCGGGGAGCTGTTTTTT,CAWNSYPNTGELFF
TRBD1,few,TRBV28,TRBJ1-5,TGTGCCAGCAGAAAATCCGGGACAGGGGAGAAGCCCCAGCATTTT,CASRKSGTGEKPQHF
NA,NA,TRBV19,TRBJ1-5,TGTGCCAGTACTACCCCAGGTAGCAATCAGCCCCAGCATTTT,CASTTPGSNQPQHF
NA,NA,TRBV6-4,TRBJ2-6,TGTGCCAGCAGTGCCACGGGGGGGGCCAACGTCCTGACTTTC,CASSATGGANVLTF
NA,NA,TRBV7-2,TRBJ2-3,TGTGCCAGCAGCGTCCGATCTATTACAGATACGCAGTATTTT,CASSVRSITDTQYF
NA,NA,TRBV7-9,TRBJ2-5,TGTGCCAGCAGCCCCGTTCGAAACAGCCTCCAAGAGACCCAGTACTTC,CASSPVRNSLQETQYF
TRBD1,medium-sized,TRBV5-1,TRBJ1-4,TGCGCCAGCAGCCGACAGGGGCTAGATAATGAAAAACTGTTTTTT,CASSRQGLDNEKLFF
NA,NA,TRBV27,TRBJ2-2,TGTGCCAGCAGTTCCGACAAGGGGTACGCGAACACCGGGGAGCTGTTTTTT,CASSSDKGYANTGELFF
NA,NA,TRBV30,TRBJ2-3,TGTGCCTGGAATACTCAACAGGGATCCGGGCAGTATTTT,CAWNTQQGSGQYF
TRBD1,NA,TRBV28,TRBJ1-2,TGTGCCAGCAGTTCAGGGGGCTCCCCCTATGGCTACACCTTC,CASSSGGSPYGYTF
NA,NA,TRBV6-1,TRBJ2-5,TGTGCCAGCAGTGGCCACAGAGATCTACAAGAGACCCAGTACTTC,CASSGHRDLQETQYF
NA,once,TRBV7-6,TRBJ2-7,TGTGCCAGCAGCCCATACGGGGGCGAGCAGTACTTC,CASSPYGGEQYF
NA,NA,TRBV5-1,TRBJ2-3,TGCGCCAGCAGCCAGGGGAGCGGCACAGATACGCAGTATTTT,CASSQGSGTDTQYF
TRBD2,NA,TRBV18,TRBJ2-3,TGTGCCAGCTCACCGTCGGGGGGGCTTAGAGATACGCAGTATTTT,CASSPSGGLRDTQYF
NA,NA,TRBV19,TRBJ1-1,TGTGCCAGTAGTCTACTACTACCTAACACTGAAGCTTTCTTT,CASSLLLPNTEAFF
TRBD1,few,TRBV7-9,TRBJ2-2,TGTGCCAGCAGCTACAGGGGTTACGGGGAGCTGTTTTTT,CASSYRGYGELFF
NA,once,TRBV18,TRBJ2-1,TGTGCCAGCTCGGATCGGGGGGCCCTATACAATGAGCAGTTCTTC,CASSDRGALYNEQFF
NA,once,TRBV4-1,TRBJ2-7,TGCGCCAGCAGCCAAGATGACGGGTACGAGCAGTACTTC,CASSQDDGYEQYF
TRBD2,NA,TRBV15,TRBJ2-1,TGTGCCACCAGCACCCCCATGGGGAGAGAAACTAGCGGGGGGAATGAGCAGTTCTTC,CATSTPMGRETSGGNEQFF
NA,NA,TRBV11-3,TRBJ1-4,TGTGCCAGCAGCTTACAGGGAAGTAATGAAAAACTGTTTTTT,CASSLQGSNEKLFF
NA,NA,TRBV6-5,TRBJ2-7,TGTGCCAGCAGTTACTCGGCGTACAGCTACGAGCAGTACTTC,CASSYSAYSYEQYF
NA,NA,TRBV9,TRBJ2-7,TGTGCCAGCAGCCCCCTGGGAGGGGGTGTCCACGAGCAGTACTTC,CASSPLGGGVHEQYF
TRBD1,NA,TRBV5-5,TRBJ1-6,TGTGCCAGCAGCCGCGAGGCAGGGGGCGGTTCACCCCTCCACTTT,CASSREAGGGSPLHF
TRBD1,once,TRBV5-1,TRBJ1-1,TGCGCCAGCAGCTCCGCCGGGACAGCGAACACTGAAGCTTTCTTT,CASSSAGTANTEAFF
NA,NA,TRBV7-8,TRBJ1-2,TGTGCCAGCAGCTTAGACAGGGACTATGGCTACACCTTC,CASSLDRDYGYTF
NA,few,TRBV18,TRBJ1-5,TGTGCCAGCTCACCCGGGCCTCGGCGGGACCAGCCCCAGCATTTT,CASSPGPRRDQPQHF
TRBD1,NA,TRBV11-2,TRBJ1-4,TGTGCCAGCAGCCGTACGGGGACAGGGTTGACTAATGAAAAACTGTTTTTT,CASSRTGTGLTNEKLFF
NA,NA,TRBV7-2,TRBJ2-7,TGTGCCAGCAGCTTCAGAAGGGCAGGGCTCTACGAGCAGTACTTC,CASSFRRAGLYEQYF
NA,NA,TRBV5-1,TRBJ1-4,TGCGCCAGCAGCCTCGCGGGCCCCAGAACTAATGAAAAACTGTTTTTT,CASSLAGPRTNEKLFF
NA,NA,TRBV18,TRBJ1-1,TGTGCCAGCTCACCAGGGGGCGAGACTGAAGCTTTCTTT,CASSPGGETEAFF
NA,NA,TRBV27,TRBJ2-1,TGTGCCAGCAGTTTCCGAGGAAACAGGGAGGGGAATGAGCAGTTCTTC,CASSFRGNREGNEQFF
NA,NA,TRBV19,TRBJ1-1,TGTGCCAGTAGCACAGACCCGAACACTGAAGCTTTCTTT,CASSTDPNTEAFF
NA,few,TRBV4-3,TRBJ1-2,TGCGCCAGCAGCCACACCGCGCAGGGAGGTGGCTACACCTTC,CASSHTAQGGGYTF
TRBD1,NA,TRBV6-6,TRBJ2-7,TGTGCCAGCGGGACAGGCTACGAGCAGTACTTC,CASGTGYEQYF